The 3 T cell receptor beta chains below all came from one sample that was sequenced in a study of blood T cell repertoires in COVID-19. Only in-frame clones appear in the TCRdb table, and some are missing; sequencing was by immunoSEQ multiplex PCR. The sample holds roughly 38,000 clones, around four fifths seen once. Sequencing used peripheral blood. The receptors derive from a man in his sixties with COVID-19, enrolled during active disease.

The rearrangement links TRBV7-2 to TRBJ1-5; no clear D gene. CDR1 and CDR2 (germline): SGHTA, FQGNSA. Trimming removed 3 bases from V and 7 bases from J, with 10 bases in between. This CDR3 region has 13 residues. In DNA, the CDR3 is TGTGCCAGCAGCTTGGGGAGGGAGCAGCCCCAGCATTTT. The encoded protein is CASSLGREQPQHF.

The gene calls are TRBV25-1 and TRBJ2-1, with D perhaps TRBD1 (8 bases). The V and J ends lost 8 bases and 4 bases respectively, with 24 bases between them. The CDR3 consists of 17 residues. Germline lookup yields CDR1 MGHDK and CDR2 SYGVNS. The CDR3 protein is CASASSGGSGEYNEQFF. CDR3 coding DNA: TGTGCCAGCGCCTCGTCAGGGGGCAGCGGGGAGTACAATGAGCAGTTCTTC.

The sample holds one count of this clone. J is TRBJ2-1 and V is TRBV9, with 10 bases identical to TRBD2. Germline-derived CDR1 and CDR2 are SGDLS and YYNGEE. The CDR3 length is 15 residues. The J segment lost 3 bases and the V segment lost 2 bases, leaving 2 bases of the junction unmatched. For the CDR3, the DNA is TGTGCCAGCAGCGTCGGACTAGCGGACTACAATGAGCAGTTCTTC. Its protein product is CASSVGLADYNEQFF.